One and the same sample provided the 8 T cell receptor beta chains below, sequenced in a study of T cells in Graves' hyperthyroidism and ophthalmopathy. Authors of the study amplified TCR beta CDR3 regions from RNA transcripts. Using the HTBI primer set, a first-round RT-PCR was run on the TCR CDR3. Via MiXCR, TCRdb re-called the multiplex PCR reads, giving one row per CDR3 protein. The sample has 250,000 to 350,000 distinct CDR3 sequences; roughly 15% are singletons. The sequenced material came from blood. The origin of the receptors is a man aged 25-45 years with Graves' hyperthyroidism.

The V gene is TRBV7-3, the J gene TRBJ2-2, with 8 nucleotides matching TRBD2. With 2 bases clipped from V and 7 bases from J, the junction kept 9 bases outside the gene matches. This CDR3 has 16 residues. Germline V gives CDR1 SGHTA, CDR2 FQGTGA. CDR3 bases: TGTGCCAGCAGCTTATCAGCGGGAGTGTCTGGCGGGGAGCTGTTTTTT. Its translation is CASSLSAGVSGGELFF.

This clonotype was counted at least ten times. The J gene is TRBJ1-3, the V gene TRBV11-2, with D uncertain. CDR3 size: 14 residues. Between the trimmed V and J ends, which lost 4 bases and 3 bases, there was a span of 10 bases. The germline V gene encodes CDR1 SGHAT and CDR2 FQNNGV. CDR3 in amino acids: CASSYPRDGNTIYF. DNA of the CDR3: TGTGCCAGCAGCTACCCCCGGGATGGAAACACCATATATTTT.

The chain carries TRBV11-2 and TRBJ1-5; TRBD1 aligns across 9 bases. Germline loops: CDR1 SGHAT, CDR2 FQNNGV. J was trimmed by 5 bases and V by 4 bases; bases with no gene match: 6. The CDR3 spans 15 residues. The CDR3 sequence is CASSSHRGRYQPQHF. DNA of the CDR3: TGTGCCAGCAGCTCCCACAGGGGGCGATATCAGCCCCAGCATTTT.

As regards this clonotype: A much larger clone sits a single nucleotide away, making a read error possible. The J gene is TRBJ1-5, the V gene TRBV30; the match to TRBD1 covers 7 bases. Germline lookup yields CDR1 GTSNPN and CDR2 SVGIG (reference sequence). This CDR3 has 15 amino acids. The CDR3 region has the DNA TGTGCCCGGAGCCCCCCCGAGGGGGCTCGCCAGCCCCAGCATTTT. This codes for CARSPPEGARQPQHF.

This clonotype was seen repeatedly, ten times or more. The chain recombines TRBV2 with TRBJ1-2; no clear D. Germline V gene lookup returns CDR1 SNHLY and CDR2 FYNNEI. The germline V and J ends were trimmed by 6 bases and 1 base, with 6 bases remaining between them. The CDR3 is 12 residues long. CDR3 bases: TGTGCCAGCAGCATAAGTAACTATGGCTACACCTTC. Protein: CASSISNYGYTF.

This clonotype has at least ten counts. V is TRBV20-1 and J is TRBJ1-2; 7 bases match TRBD1. This CDR3 is 12 amino acids long. The V segment lost 6 bases and the J segment 8 bases; nucleotides outside the gene matches: 9. Germline CDR1 is DFQATT and CDR2 is SNEGSKA (reference sequence). The CDR3 region is CSAFRQGGGYTF. The DNA of the CDR3 is TGCAGTGCCTTTCGACAGGGAGGAGGCTACACCTTC.

The sample holds a few counts of this clonotype. This chain links TRBV7-9 with TRBJ2-3, with TRBD2 matching over 10 bases. Trimming removed 3 bases from V and 2 bases from J; junction bases left unmatched: 5. The CDR3 has 16 amino acids. Germline V lookup: CDR1 SEHNR, CDR2 FQNEAQ (reference sequence). The CDR3 is CASSFGLAAITDTQYF. CDR3 coding DNA: TGTGCCAGCAGCTTTGGACTAGCGGCGATCACAGATACGCAGTATTTT.

This clonotype was recorded many times. The chain joins TRBV6-1 to TRBJ1-3; D remains ambiguous. Trimming took off 2 bases at V and 4 bases at J, with 12 bases between the two ends. This CDR3 spans 15 amino acids. Looked up from germline, CDR1 is MNHNS and CDR2 is SASEGT. The CDR3 DNA follows: TGTGCCAGCAGTGAACAGGAGGGAGCCGGAAACACCATATATTTT. Protein sequence: CASSEQEGAGNTIYF.